One and the same sample provided the 14 T cell receptor beta chains below, sequenced in a study of T cell responses to AZD1222 COVID-19 vaccine. Clones were read by immunoSEQ multiplex PCR, and TCRdb kept only the in-frame ones, dropping some. The sample lists about 15,000 clones, about 85% occurring once. The sample in question was peripheral blood, obtained 28 days after the second AZD1222 dose. The source of these receptors is an adult who received the AZD1222 COVID-19 vaccine.

The CDR3 DNA reads TGTGCCAGCAGCCAACGACAGGGGCCAAACACTGAAGCTTTCTTT. It is translated as CASSQRQGPNTEAFF. This chain connects TRBV6-5 to TRBJ1-1; 8 bases are a match to TRBD1. This CDR3 comprises 15 residues. V shed 6 bases, J shed 2 bases, and the junction held 8 bases outside the gene matches. Germline CDR1 MNHEY, CDR2 SVGAGI.

This chain uses TRBV19 with TRBJ2-7, with TRBD2 identical over 8 bases. Germline CDR1 LNHDA, CDR2 SQIVND (reference sequence). J was trimmed by 3 bases and V by 3 bases; bases with no gene match: 16. The CDR3 loop spans 18 amino acids. For the CDR3, the DNA is TGTGCCAGTAGTATCCAATCCAGCGGGGGCCCAATTTACTACGAGCAGTACTTC. It codes for CASSIQSSGGPIYYEQYF.

This rearrangement joins TRBV28 to TRBJ1-1; D remains unclear. CDR1 and CDR2 from the germline V gene are MDHEN and SYDVKM. The CDR3 sequence is 12 residues long. Here the CDR3 DNA reads TGTTCGATCGGGCAGCCGAACACTGAAGCTTTCTTT. It encodes CSIGQPNTEAFF.

V gene TRBV28 combines with J gene TRBJ1-5; 8 bases line up with TRBD1. The CDR3 extends over 14 amino acids. Germline lookup yields CDR1 MDHEN and CDR2 SYDVKM. The ends lost 5 bases at V and 4 bases at J; junction bases unmatched: 4. The CDR3 nucleotides are TGTGCCAGCAGTCCAGGGGGCAATAATCAGCCCCAGCATTTT. As protein: CASSPGGNNQPQHF.

The rearrangement joins TRBV7-9 to TRBJ2-5; TRBD1 is a possible D gene (6 bases). The CDR3 runs to 15 residues. The V end lost 4 bases, the J end lost 5 bases, and 17 bases lay between the germline ends. Germline CDR1 is SEHNR and CDR2 is FQNEAQ (reference sequence). CDR3 sequence: CASSSDPGASETQYF. As DNA, the CDR3 is TGTGCCAGCAGCTCGGACCCAGGGGCCTCGGAGACCCAGTACTTC.

The chain recombines TRBV29-1 with TRBJ1-1; D is ambiguous. This CDR3 has 12 residues. V was clipped by 4 bases and J by 1 base, with 7 bases between them. CDR1 and CDR2 (germline): SQVTM, ANQGSEA. CDR3 sequence reads: CSVVKENTEAFF. DNA for the CDR3: TGCAGCGTTGTTAAAGAGAACACTGAAGCTTTCTTT. Using reference TRBV29-1 and TRBJ1-1 for the parts outside the CDR3, the full variable domain is SAVISQKPSRDICQRGTSLTIQCQVDSQVTMMFWYRQQPGQSLTLIATANQGSEATYESGFVIDKFPISRPNLTFSTLTVSNMSPEDSSIYLCSVVKENTEAFFGQGTRLTVV.

CDR3 region: CASSVRDGTLSNQPQHF. Here the CDR3 DNA reads TGTGCCAGTAGTGTCCGGGACGGGACTCTCAGCAATCAGCCCCAGCATTTT. V usage is TRBV19 and J usage is TRBJ1-5, with D possibly being TRBD1 (5 bases). V lost 5 bases and J 1 base, leaving 18 bases between the germline ends. The CDR3 consists of 17 residues. The germline V gene encodes CDR1 LNHDA and CDR2 SQIVND (reference sequence).

The rearrangement joins TRBV28 to TRBJ2-5, with a tentative D call TRBD1 (6 bases). The CDR3 runs to 14 residues. Germline CDR1 is MDHEN and CDR2 is SYDVKM. Deletions cut 4 bases from V and 2 bases from J, with 11 bases between. The CDR3 loop reads CASSSDRRQETQYF. The CDR3 DNA reads TGTGCCAGCAGTTCCGACAGGAGGCAAGAGACCCAGTACTTC.

This chain connects TRBV7-2 to TRBJ2-2; no definite D call. V was shortened by 5 bases and J by 0 bases, with 13 bases between the two germline ends. Germline CDR1 and CDR2: SGHTA and FQGNSA. The CDR3 extends over 16 amino acids. This CDR3 is CASSASAGSNTGELFF. CDR3 DNA sequence: TGTGCCAGCAGCGCGTCGGCAGGTTCGAACACCGGGGAGCTGTTTTTT.

The J gene is TRBJ1-2, the V gene TRBV19; 8 bases are shared with TRBD1. V was clipped by 2 bases and J by 5 bases; unmatched bases: 4. CDR1 and CDR2 (germline): LNHDA, SQIVND (reference sequence). This CDR3 region has 14 residues. CDR3 protein: CASSISYRGYGYTF. CDR3 DNA sequence: TGTGCCAGTAGTATAAGCTACAGGGGGTATGGCTACACCTTC.

This rearrangement joins TRBV3-1 (or the pseudogene TRBV3-2) to TRBJ1-5, with D uncertain. The CDR3 runs to 15 residues. Trimming took off 0 bases at V and 3 bases at J, with 9 bases between the two ends. Germline V gene data show CDR1 as LGHDT and CDR2 as YNNKEL (reference sequence). CDR3 nucleotide sequence: TGTGCCAGCAGCCAAGATGAACAGAACAATCAGCCCCAGCATTTT. It specifies CASSQDEQNNQPQHF.

V gene TRBV7-8 combines with J gene TRBJ1-5; 7 bases line up with TRBD1. CDR1 SGHVS and CDR2 FQNEAQ come from the germline V gene. Losses at the gene ends were 5 bases for V and 1 base for J; bases not matched to a gene: 17. This CDR3 comprises 19 residues. This chain's CDR3 is CASSRAGTEPWRSNQPQHF. In nucleotides, the CDR3 is TGTGCCAGCAGCCGAGCGGGGACAGAACCCTGGAGGAGCAATCAGCCCCAGCATTTT.

This chain links TRBV10-3 with TRBJ1-5; TRBD1 might be the D (5 bases). This CDR3 contains 14 residues. The germline V gene encodes CDR1 ENHRY and CDR2 SYGVKD. Trimming left V 10 bases short and J 0 bases short, with 13 bases between. In DNA, the CDR3 is TGTGCCACGGATACAGGAGATAGCAATCAGCCCCAGCATTTT. It is translated as CATDTGDSNQPQHF.

The rearrangement joins TRBV19 to TRBJ1-2; 10 bases map to TRBD1. The V and J ends lost 7 bases and 4 bases, in that order; junction bases with no gene match: 18. CDR1 and CDR2 (germline): LNHDA, SQIVND (reference sequence). The CDR3 runs to 18 residues. The CDR3 coding sequence is TGTGCCAGTACCGCGACAGGGGGCTACGCCTCGGATAGCTATGGCTACACCTTC. Protein product: CASTATGGYASDSYGYTF.